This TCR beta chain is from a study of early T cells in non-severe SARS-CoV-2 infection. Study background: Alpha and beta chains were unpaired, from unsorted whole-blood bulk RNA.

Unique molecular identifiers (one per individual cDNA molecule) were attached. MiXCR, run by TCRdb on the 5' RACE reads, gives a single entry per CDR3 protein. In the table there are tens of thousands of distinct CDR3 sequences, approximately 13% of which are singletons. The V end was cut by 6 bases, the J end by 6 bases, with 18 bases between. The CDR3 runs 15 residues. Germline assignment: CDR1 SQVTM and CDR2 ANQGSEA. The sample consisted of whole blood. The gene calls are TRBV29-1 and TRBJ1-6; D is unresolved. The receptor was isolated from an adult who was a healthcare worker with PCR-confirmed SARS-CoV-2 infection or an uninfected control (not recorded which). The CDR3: CSVAWGKDPNSPLHF. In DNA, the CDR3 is TGCAGCGTCGCGTGGGGTAAGGACCCTAATTCACCCCTCCACTTT. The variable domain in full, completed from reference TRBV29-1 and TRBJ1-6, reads SAVISQKPSRDICQRGTSLTIQCQVDSQVTMMFWYRQQPGQSLTLIATANQGSEATYESGFVIDKFPISRPNLTFSTLTVSNMSPEDSSIYLCSVAWGKDPNSPLHFGNGTRLTVT.